This T cell receptor (beta chain) emerged from a study of blood T cell repertoires in COVID-19. Overall study: Samples taken during acute and convalescent COVID-19 were collected in the United States, Italy and Spain. PBMCs, B-cell-depleted T cells, or T cells provided the cDNA or gDNA that made up the material.

Per the germline V gene, CDR1 is LNHDA and CDR2 is SQIVND (reference sequence). The CDR3 spans 15 residues. Trimming took off 1 base at V and 7 bases at J, with 14 bases between the two ends. In the original processing: Estimation of nucleated cell counts relied on the amplification of reference gene primers. TCRdb's copy holds only in-frame clones and misses some; the assay was immunoSEQ multiplex PCR. That table furnishes V, J and clone size, whereas the DNA furnished D and trimming. The table includes a few hundred thousand clones, about four fifths detected once. This rearrangement joins TRBV19 to TRBJ1-5; D is unresolved. The clonotype comes from a young man who had recovered from COVID-19. Input material: peripheral blood. The CDR3: CASSIVPRVQQPQHF. In nucleotides, the CDR3 is TGTGCCAGTAGTATAGTTCCGAGGGTACAACAGCCCCAGCATTTT.